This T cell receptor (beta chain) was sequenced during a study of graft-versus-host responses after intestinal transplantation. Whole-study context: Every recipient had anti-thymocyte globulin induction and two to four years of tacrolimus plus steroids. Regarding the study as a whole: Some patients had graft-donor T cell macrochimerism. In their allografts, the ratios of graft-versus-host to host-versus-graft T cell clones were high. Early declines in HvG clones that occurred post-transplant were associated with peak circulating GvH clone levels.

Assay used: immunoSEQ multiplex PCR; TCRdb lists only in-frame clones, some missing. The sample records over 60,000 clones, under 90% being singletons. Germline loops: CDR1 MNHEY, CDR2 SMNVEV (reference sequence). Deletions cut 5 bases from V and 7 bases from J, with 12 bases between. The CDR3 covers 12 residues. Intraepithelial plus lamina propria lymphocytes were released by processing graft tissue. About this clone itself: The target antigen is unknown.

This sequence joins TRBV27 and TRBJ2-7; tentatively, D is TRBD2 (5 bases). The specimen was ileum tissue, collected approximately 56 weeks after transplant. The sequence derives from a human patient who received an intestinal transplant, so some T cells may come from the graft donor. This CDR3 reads CASSIGREEQYF. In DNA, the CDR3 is TGTGCCAGCAGTATAGGACGGGAAGAGCAGTACTTC.